What follows describes a single T cell receptor (beta chain). Its antigen is undetermined. Produced via immunoSEQ multiplex PCR; TCRdb's table is partial and in-frame only. This sample yields about 75,000 clones, of which around 89% are seen a single time; more than 8% belongs to the top ten. The data derive from a study of T cell responses to AZD1222 COVID-19 vaccine. Findings of the study overall: Only five to seven AZD1222 recipients tested seropositive at baseline.

The CDR3 extends over 15 amino acids. The germline V gene has CDR1 SNHLY and CDR2 FYNNEI. Trimming left V 6 bases short and J 0 bases short, with 12 bases between. Specimen: peripheral blood, collected 28 days after the second dose of the MenACWY control vaccine. This receptor was obtained from an adult who received the MenACWY meningococcal vaccine as a control. V is TRBV2 and J is TRBJ1-3; maybe TRBD1 (5 bases). The CDR3 DNA sequence: TGTGCCAGCAGAACCGGGACCTTCTCTGGAAACACCATATATTTT. It codes for CASRTGTFSGNTIYF.